This is a list of T cell receptor beta chains from one sample in a study of blood T cells in healthy people across ages. TCRdb called the 5' RACE reads again in MiXCR, with one record for every CDR3 protein. The data hold 1.5 million to 2 million distinct CDR3 sequences, with about 35% observed a single time. Material: blood. The source of these receptors is a woman aged 25-40 years in good health. Each CDR3 is given with its conserved first and last residue. The D gene is left open where the match is weak. Rows give clone size only sometimes, using once, few, many, or a class for an expanded clone.

D	V	J	size	CDR3	DNA
TRBD1	TRBV15	TRBJ1-6	few	CATSRDPVTGASPLHF	TGTGCCACCAGCAGAGATCCGGTAACAGGGGCCTCACCCCTCCACTTT
NA	TRBV19	TRBJ1-6	NA	CASSISVNIYNSPLHF	TGTGCCAGTAGTATATCGGTCAACATCTATAATTCACCCCTCCACTTT
TRBD1	TRBV7-6	TRBJ2-3	few	CASSLAPGTGGSDTQYF	TGTGCCAGCAGCTTAGCCCCCGGGACAGGGGGCTCAGATACGCAGTATTTT
NA	TRBV29-1	TRBJ1-5	few	CSVQAAPWEPQHF	TGCAGCGTCCAGGCCGCCCCCTGGGAGCCCCAGCATTTT
TRBD2	TRBV7-9	TRBJ2-3	few	CAGSFWTSGKTDTQYF	TGTGCCGGCAGCTTCTGGACTAGCGGGAAGACAGATACGCAGTATTTT
TRBD2	TRBV9	TRBJ2-1	NA	CASSVETSGSREQFF	TGTGCCAGCAGCGTAGAGACTAGCGGGAGTCGGGAACAGTTCTTC
TRBD2	TRBV7-9	TRBJ2-7	NA	CASSSASGRSYEQYF	TGTGCCAGCAGCTCCGCTAGCGGGAGGTCCTACGAGCAGTACTTC
NA	TRBV29-1	TRBJ1-1	NA	CSVEGAGTNTEAFF	TGCAGCGTTGAAGGGGCAGGGACTAACACTGAAGCTTTCTTT
NA	TRBV28	TRBJ2-7	NA	CASSPHGGDEQYF	TGTGCCAGCAGCCCTCACGGAGGCGACGAGCAGTACTTC
NA	TRBV20-1	TRBJ2-7	NA	CSASPGVAYEQYF	TGCAGTGCCAGTCCGGGGGTTGCCTACGAGCAGTACTTC
TRBD1	TRBV29-1	TRBJ2-2	NA	CSVGSTGGPGELFF	TGCAGCGTGGGATCGACAGGGGGTCCGGGGGAGCTGTTTTTT
NA	TRBV6-4	TRBJ2-3	NA	CASSDSQGRISTDTQYF	TGTGCCAGCAGTGACTCGCAGGGGAGGATTAGCACAGATACGCAGTATTTT
NA	TRBV20-1	TRBJ2-3	NA	CSARSPSDTQYF	TGCAGTGCTAGGTCCCCCTCGGATACGCAGTATTTT
TRBD2	TRBV6-4	TRBJ2-1	few	CASSPLPGGLYNEQFF	TGTGCCAGCAGTCCCCTCCCGGGGGGGCTCTACAATGAGCAGTTCTTC
TRBD1	TRBV6-1	TRBJ1-1	NA	CASRGQLMNTEAFF	TGTGCCAGCAGGGGACAGCTAATGAACACTGAAGCTTTCTTT
TRBD2	TRBV4-1	TRBJ2-3	many	CASSLLAGGPTDTQYF	TGCGCCAGCAGCCTTCTAGCGGGAGGGCCCACAGATACGCAGTATTTT
TRBD2	TRBV12-3/TRBV12-4	TRBJ2-3	NA	CASRLGTRSTDTQYF	TGTGCCAGCAGATTAGGGACTAGGAGCACAGATACGCAGTATTTT
TRBD1	TRBV15	TRBJ1-2	NA	CATSGDGAGGSGYTF	TGTGCCACCAGCGGAGATGGAGCAGGGGGCTCTGGCTACACCTTC
TRBD1	TRBV12-3/TRBV12-4	TRBJ2-3	NA	CASSLGQGTSTDTQYF	TGTGCCAGCAGTTTGGGACAGGGTACTAGCACAGATACGCAGTATTTT
TRBD2	TRBV12-3/TRBV12-4	TRBJ2-1	NA	CASSLEAGTSGINEQFF	TGTGCCAGCAGTTTAGAGGCCGGGACTAGCGGGATAAATGAGCAGTTCTTC
TRBD1	TRBV29-1	TRBJ2-5	many	CSVVDRTSETQYF	TGCAGCGTTGTGGACAGGACCTCGGAGACCCAGTACTTC
NA	TRBV7-9	TRBJ2-7	once	CASSSGGGWALEQYF	TGTGCCAGCAGCTCTGGTGGGGGGTGGGCCCTAGAGCAGTACTTC
NA	TRBV20-1	TRBJ1-2	NA	CSARPSYYGYTF	TGCAGTGCTAGACCTTCATACTATGGCTACACCTTC
NA	TRBV5-5	TRBJ2-5	NA	CASSLFHEQYF	TGTGCCAGCAGCTTGTTCCATGAGCAGTACTTC
NA	TRBV6-5	TRBJ2-5	NA	CASRGGPETQYF	TGTGCCAGCAGAGGGGGGCCGGAGACCCAGTACTTC
TRBD2	TRBV11-2	TRBJ2-1	NA	CASSSSGTNEQFF	TGTGCCAGCAGCTCTAGCGGGACCAATGAGCAGTTCTTC
TRBD1	TRBV6-5	TRBJ2-7	NA	CASSFLGQGPYEQYF	TGTGCCAGCAGCTTCCTTGGACAGGGGCCCTACGAGCAGTACTTC
TRBD2	TRBV30	TRBJ2-7	few	CAWSDAGGYEQYF	TGTGCCTGGAGTGACGCGGGAGGGTACGAGCAGTACTTC
NA	TRBV20-1	TRBJ2-7	few	CSARVGTPTYEQYF	TGCAGTGCTAGAGTCGGGACACCCACCTACGAGCAGTACTTC
NA	TRBV5-6	TRBJ2-7	NA	CASSTVGTPSSGYEQYF	TGTGCCAGCAGTACGGTGGGGACCCCGAGCTCGGGCTACGAGCAGTACTTC
NA	TRBV12-3/TRBV12-4	TRBJ2-6	NA	CASSFPISHSGANVLTF	TGTGCCAGCAGTTTTCCCATTTCGCACTCTGGGGCCAACGTCCTGACTTTC
NA	TRBV12-3/TRBV12-4	TRBJ1-1	NA	CASDSGTMTEAFF	TGTGCCAGCGATTCTGGGACAATGACTGAAGCTTTCTTT
TRBD2	TRBV10-3	TRBJ2-1	once	CAISRTSGTNEQFF	TGTGCCATCAGTCGGACTAGCGGGACGAATGAGCAGTTCTTC
TRBD1	TRBV7-8	TRBJ2-3	many	CASSLSPRQGAKDTQYF	TGTGCCAGCAGCTTATCCCCAAGACAGGGGGCGAAAGATACGCAGTATTTT
NA	TRBV6-5	TRBJ2-6	many	CASSYSEGSGANVLTF	TGTGCCAGCAGTTACTCGGAGGGGTCTGGGGCCAACGTCCTGACTTTC
NA	TRBV20-1	TRBJ1-2	few	CSARDIRNPNYGYTF	TGCAGTGCTAGAGATATTCGGAACCCTAACTATGGCTACACCTTC
NA	TRBV5-6	TRBJ2-2	few	CASSLGINTGELFF	TGTGCCAGCAGCTTGGGCATCAACACCGGGGAGCTGTTTTTT
TRBD1	TRBV24-1	TRBJ2-1	NA	CATSDLPGQGDFREQFF	TGTGCCACCAGTGATTTGCCCGGACAGGGGGATTTCAGGGAGCAGTTCTTC
TRBD1	TRBV10-3	TRBJ1-1	few	CAIRAGGNTEAFF	TGTGCCATCAGAGCAGGGGGGAACACTGAAGCTTTCTTT
TRBD1	TRBV5-6	TRBJ2-5	NA	CASSLIDREQYF	TGTGCCAGCAGCTTGATTGACAGGGAACAGTACTTC
NA	TRBV5-5	TRBJ1-3	NA	CASSGMTGFRNTIYF	TGTGCCAGCAGCGGGATGACAGGATTTCGAAACACCATATATTTT